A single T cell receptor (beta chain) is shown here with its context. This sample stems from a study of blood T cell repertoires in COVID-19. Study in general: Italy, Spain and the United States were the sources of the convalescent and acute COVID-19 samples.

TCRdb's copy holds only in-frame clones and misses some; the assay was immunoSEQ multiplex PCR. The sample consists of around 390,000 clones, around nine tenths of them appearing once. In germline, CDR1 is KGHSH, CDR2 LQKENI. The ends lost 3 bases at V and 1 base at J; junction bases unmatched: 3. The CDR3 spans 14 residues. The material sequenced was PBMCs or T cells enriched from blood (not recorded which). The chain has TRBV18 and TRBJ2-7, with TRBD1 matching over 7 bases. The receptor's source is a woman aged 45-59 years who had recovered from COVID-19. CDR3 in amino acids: CASSPTGTSYEQYF. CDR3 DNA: TGTGCCAGCTCACCGACAGGGACGTCCTACGAGCAGTACTTC.